This entry lists 14 T cell receptor beta chains sequenced from one sample in a study of CD8+CD57+ T cells in acquired aplastic anemia. The study profiled TCR beta VDJ and CDR3 using genomic DNA as template. TCRdb redid the calling of the reads with MiXCR, one entry per CDR3 protein. The sample lists about 180,000 distinct CDR3 sequences, approximately 46% occurring once. What was sequenced was sorted CD4+, CD8+, or CD8+CD57+ T cells (not recorded which) from PBMCs. The receptors come from a human donor in good health.

The genes are TRBV3-1 and TRBJ2-1; 7 bases are shared with TRBD2. From germline, CDR1 is LGHDT and CDR2 YNNKEL (reference sequence). The CDR3 consists of 17 residues. The junction had 10 bases not matched to a gene; V was cut back by 1 base and J by 4 bases. CDR3 nucleotides: TGTGCCAGCAGCCAAGCCGGAACGGGAGGAACTTACAATGAGCAGTTCTTC. Protein sequence: CASSQAGTGGTYNEQFF.

This clonotype has ten or more counts. The chain carries TRBV6-1 and TRBJ2-3; 9 bases line up with TRBD2. This CDR3 spans 15 amino acids. Germline V lookup: CDR1 MNHNS, CDR2 SASEGT. Trimming at V came to 7 bases and at J to 1 base, leaving 6 bases not matched to a gene. The CDR3 region is CASTRAGGRTDTQYF. DNA for the CDR3: TGTGCCAGCACGCGAGCGGGAGGACGCACAGATACGCAGTATTTT.

The chain uses TRBV19 and TRBJ1-5, with D hard to call. The germline V gene has CDR1 LNHDA and CDR2 SQIVND (reference sequence). This CDR3 has 13 residues. Trimming stripped 3 bases from V and 5 bases from J, with 8 bases between. In DNA, the CDR3 is TGTGCCAGTAGTATTAACGGCTATCAGCCCCAGCATTTT. Translated, it gives CASSINGYQPQHF.

Turning to this clonotype: One base away lies a much larger clone, so this may be a sequencing read error. Without the conserved terminal phenylalanine or tryptophan, this CDR3 likely stems from a read error. The chain uses TRBV11-3 and TRBJ1-3; the D gene is possibly TRBD1 (5 bases). Trimming shortened V by 4 bases and J by 4 bases, and 14 bases separated the two germline ends. CDR3 length: 15 residues. The germline CDR1 and CDR2 sequences are SGHNT and YENEEA. The CDR3 nucleotides read TGTGCCAGCAGCTCCCAGGGTGAAGTGGGAAACACCATATATATT. The encoded protein is CASSSQGEVGNTIYI.

This clonotype was seen many times. This sequence joins TRBV19 and TRBJ2-3; 7 nucleotides align to TRBD1. V shed 1 base and J 2 bases; nucleotides not matched to a gene: 9. This CDR3 spans 17 amino acids. Germline V gene sequence: CDR1 LNHDA, CDR2 SQIVND (reference sequence). This chain's CDR3 is CASSIVTGALITDTQYF. The CDR3 region has the DNA TGTGCCAGTAGTATAGTTACAGGGGCTCTTATCACAGATACGCAGTATTTT.

This clonotype was counted only a few times. This chain links TRBV29-1 with TRBJ1-2, with D perhaps TRBD1 (6 bases). CDR1 and CDR2 (germline): SQVTM, ANQGSEA. The CDR3 consists of 11 residues. V dropped 2 bases and J dropped 8 bases, with 9 bases sitting between them. The CDR3 protein is CSVETGYGYTF. The CDR3 bases are TGCAGCGTTGAAACAGGGTACGGCTACACCTTC.

This clonotype was found a few times. The rearrangement uses TRBV30 and TRBJ2-7, with D possibly matching TRBD2 (6 bases). Germline loops: CDR1 GTSNPN, CDR2 SVGIG (reference sequence). The CDR3 is made up of 16 amino acids. V was pared by 0 bases and J by 6 bases, with 21 bases between. In nucleotides, the CDR3 is TGTGCCTGGAGTGTAAACCGCGCGGGATCGGCCTCCGAGCAGTACTTC. Amino acid sequence: CAWSVNRAGSASEQYF.

A remark on this clonotype: A much larger clone lies a single base off, so this may be a read error. The chain joins TRBV11-3 to TRBJ2-5, with D possibly matching TRBD2 (7 bases). The CDR3 runs 15 residues. CDR1 and CDR2 from the germline V gene are SGHNT and YENEEA. This CDR3 reads CASSLRGATGETQHF. Written as DNA, the CDR3 is TGTGCCAGCAGCTTACGGGGGGCGACCGGGGAGACCCAGCACTTC.

CDR3 protein: CATSRGLGNTIYF. CDR3 bases: TGTGCCACCAGCAGAGGGCTCGGAAACACCATATATTTT. The chain is built from TRBV15 and TRBJ1-3; no clear D. Trimming stripped 1 base from V and 4 bases from J, with 5 bases between. The length of the CDR3 is 13 residues. Germline lookup yields CDR1 LNHNV and CDR2 YYDKDF (reference sequence).

The chain links TRBV18 to TRBJ1-1, with a weak D call TRBD1 (5 bases). Germline V gene lookup returns CDR1 KGHSH and CDR2 LQKENI. CDR3 length equals 15 residues. V lost 6 bases to trimming and J lost 1 base, with 15 bases between them. CDR3 sequence: CASSSKGNQNTEAFF. CDR3 in DNA: TGTGCCAGCTCCTCCAAGGGGAATCAGAACACTGAAGCTTTCTTT.

The CDR3 nucleotides read TGCAGTGCTGGAGCACAGGGAAACTATGGCTACACCTTC. It yields the protein CSAGAQGNYGYTF. The V call is TRBV20-1, the J call TRBJ1-2; possible D gene TRBD1, 6 bases. Trimming pared 5 bases from V and 2 bases from J, leaving 12 bases between. Looked up from germline, CDR1 is DFQATT and CDR2 is SNEGSKA (reference sequence). This CDR3 is 13 amino acids long.

This clonotype occurred a few times. The V and J genes are TRBV7-8 and TRBJ2-7, with D perhaps TRBD1 (5 bases). The CDR3 length is 14 residues. Trimming took 1 base from V and 1 from J, leaving 8 bases between them. Germline V gives CDR1 SGHVS, CDR2 FQNEAQ. The CDR3 is CASSLGAGSYEQYF. The CDR3 nucleotides read TGTGCCAGCAGCTTAGGAGCAGGGTCCTACGAGCAGTACTTC.

The sample holds many counts of this clonotype. This chain uses TRBV19 with TRBJ2-6, with D unclear. The CDR3 consists of 14 residues. The germline V and J ends were trimmed by 8 bases and 4 bases, with 12 bases remaining between them. CDR1 LNHDA and CDR2 SQIVND come from the germline V gene (reference sequence). The CDR3 loop is CASARTAGANVLTF. The CDR3 DNA reads as TGTGCCAGTGCCAGGACGGCCGGGGCCAACGTCCTGACTTTC.

This sequence joins TRBV20-1 and TRBJ1-1; D remains unclear. The CDR3 extends over 11 amino acids. Trimming took 6 bases from V and 4 from J, leaving 9 bases between them. Per germline, CDR1 DFQATT and CDR2 SNEGSKA (reference sequence). CDR3 nucleotides: TGCAGTGCCAAAGCACCCACTGAAGCTTTCTTT. This translates into CSAKAPTEAFF.